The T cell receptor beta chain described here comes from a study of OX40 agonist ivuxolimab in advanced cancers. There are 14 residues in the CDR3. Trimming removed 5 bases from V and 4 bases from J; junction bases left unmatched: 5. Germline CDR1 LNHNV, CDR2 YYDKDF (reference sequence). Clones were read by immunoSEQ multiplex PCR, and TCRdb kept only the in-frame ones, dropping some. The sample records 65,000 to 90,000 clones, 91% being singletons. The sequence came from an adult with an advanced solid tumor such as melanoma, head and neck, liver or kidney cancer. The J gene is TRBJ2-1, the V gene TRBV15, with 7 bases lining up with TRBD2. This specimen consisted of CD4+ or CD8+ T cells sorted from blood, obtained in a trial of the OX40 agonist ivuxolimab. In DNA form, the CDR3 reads TGTGCCACCAGCTCTCCCGGGGGGTACAATGAGCAGTTCTTC. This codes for CATSSPGGYNEQFF.